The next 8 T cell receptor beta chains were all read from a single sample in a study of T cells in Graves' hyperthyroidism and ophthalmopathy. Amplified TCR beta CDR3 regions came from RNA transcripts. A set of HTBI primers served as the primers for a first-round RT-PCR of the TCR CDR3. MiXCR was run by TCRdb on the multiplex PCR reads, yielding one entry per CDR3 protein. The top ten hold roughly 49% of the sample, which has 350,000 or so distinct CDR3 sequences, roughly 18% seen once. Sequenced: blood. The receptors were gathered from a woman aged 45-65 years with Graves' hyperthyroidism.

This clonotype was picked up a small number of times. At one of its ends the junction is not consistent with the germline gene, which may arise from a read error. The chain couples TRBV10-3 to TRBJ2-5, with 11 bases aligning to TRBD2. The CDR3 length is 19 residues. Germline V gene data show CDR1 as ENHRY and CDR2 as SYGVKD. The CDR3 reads CAISESSGSASGGRETQHF. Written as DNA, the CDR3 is TGTGCCATCAGTGAGTCGTCCGGATCGGCTAGCGGGGGGAGAGAGACCCAGCACTTC.

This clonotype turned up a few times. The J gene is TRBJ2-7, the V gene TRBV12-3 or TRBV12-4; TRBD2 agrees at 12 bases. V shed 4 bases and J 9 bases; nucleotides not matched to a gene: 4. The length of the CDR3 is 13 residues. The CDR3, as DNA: TGTGCCAGCAGTTCCCTAGCGGGGGGGCGGCAGTACGTC. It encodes CASSSLAGGRQYV.

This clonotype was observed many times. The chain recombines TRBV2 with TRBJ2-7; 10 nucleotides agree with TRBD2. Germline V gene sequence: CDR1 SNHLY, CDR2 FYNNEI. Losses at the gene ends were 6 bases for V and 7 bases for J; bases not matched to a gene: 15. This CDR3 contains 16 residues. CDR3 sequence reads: CASSDDLAGVDLEQYF. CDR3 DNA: TGTGCCAGCAGCGACGACCTAGCGGGAGTTGATTTGGAGCAGTACTTC.

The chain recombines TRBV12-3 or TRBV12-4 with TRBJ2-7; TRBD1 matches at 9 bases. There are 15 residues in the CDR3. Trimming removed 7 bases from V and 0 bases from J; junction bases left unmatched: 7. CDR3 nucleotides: TGTGCCAGCACCCGGACAGGGGCGAGCTCCTACGAGCAGTACTTC. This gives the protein CASTRTGASSYEQYF.

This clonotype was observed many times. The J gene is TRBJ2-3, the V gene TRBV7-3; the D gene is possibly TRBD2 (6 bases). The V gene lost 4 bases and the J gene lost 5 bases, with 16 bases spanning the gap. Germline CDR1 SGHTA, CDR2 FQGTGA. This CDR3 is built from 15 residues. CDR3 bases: TGTGCCAGCAGCTCGCGGGGTAATCTGGGAGATACGCAGTATTTT. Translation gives CASSSRGNLGDTQYF.

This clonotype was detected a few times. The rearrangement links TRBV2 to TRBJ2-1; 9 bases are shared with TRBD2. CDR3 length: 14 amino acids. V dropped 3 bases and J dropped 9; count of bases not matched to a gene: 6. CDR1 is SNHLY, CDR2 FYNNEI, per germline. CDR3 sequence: CASSERGGRGEQFF. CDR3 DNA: TGTGCCAGCAGTGAGCGGGGGGGCCGCGGTGAGCAGTTCTTC.

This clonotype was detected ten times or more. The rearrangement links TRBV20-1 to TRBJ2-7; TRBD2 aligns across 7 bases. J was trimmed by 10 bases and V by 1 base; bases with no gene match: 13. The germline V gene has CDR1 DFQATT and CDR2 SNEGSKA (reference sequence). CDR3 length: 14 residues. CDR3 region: CSARGLAVISDQYF. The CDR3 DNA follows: TGCAGTGCTAGAGGACTAGCCGTCATCTCGGATCAGTACTTC.

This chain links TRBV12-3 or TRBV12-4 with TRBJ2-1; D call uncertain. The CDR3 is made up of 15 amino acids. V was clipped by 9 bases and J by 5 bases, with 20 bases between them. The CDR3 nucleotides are TGTGCCAGTGGACCCCCCCCACCTCGGAACAATGAGCAGTTCTTC. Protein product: CASGPPPPRNNEQFF.